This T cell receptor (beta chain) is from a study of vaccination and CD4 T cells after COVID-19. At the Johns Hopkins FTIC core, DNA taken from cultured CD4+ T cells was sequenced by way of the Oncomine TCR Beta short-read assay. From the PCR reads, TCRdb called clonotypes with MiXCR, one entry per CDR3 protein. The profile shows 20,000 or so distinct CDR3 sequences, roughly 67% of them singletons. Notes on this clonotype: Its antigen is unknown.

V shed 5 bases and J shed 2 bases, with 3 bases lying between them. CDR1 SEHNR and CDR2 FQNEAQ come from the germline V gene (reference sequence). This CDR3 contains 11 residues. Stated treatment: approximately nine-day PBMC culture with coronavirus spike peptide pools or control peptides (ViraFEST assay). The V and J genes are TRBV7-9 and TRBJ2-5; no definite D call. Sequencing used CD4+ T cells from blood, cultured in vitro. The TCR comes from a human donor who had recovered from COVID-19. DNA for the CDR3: TGTGCCAGCAGCCTTCAAGAGACCCAGTACTTC. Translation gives CASSLQETQYF.